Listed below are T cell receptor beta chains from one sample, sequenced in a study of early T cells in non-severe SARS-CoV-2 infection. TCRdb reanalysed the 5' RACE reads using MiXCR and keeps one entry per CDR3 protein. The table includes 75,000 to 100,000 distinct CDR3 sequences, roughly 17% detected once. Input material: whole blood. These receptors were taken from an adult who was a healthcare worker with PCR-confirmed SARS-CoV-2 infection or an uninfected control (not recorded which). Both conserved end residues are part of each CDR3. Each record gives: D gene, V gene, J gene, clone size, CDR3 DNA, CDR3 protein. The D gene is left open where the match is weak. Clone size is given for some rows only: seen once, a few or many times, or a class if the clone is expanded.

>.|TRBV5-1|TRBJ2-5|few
TGCGCCAGCAGCTTTAAGCAGGTACAAGAGACCCAGTACTTC
CASSFKQVQETQYF
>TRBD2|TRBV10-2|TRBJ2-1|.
TGCGCCAGCAGTCCAGAACTAGCGGGGGGTAACAATGAGCAGTTCTTC
CASSPELAGGNNEQFF
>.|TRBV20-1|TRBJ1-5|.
TGCAGTGCTAGAGCCTTAGGACAGAGAGGACAGCCCCAGCATTTT
CSARALGQRGQPQHF
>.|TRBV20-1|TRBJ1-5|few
TGCAGTGCTAGAGCAAATACAGGGTATTTCCAGCCCCAGCATTTT
CSARANTGYFQPQHF
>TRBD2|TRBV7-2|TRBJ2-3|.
TGTGCCAGCAGCTCCCCAGCGGGGGCCCTCTCGGACCCGCAGTATTTT
CASSSPAGALSDPQYF
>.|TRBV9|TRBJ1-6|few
TGTGCCAGCAGCTTCGACAGCAGGGAGAATTCACCCCTCCACTTT
CASSFDSRENSPLHF
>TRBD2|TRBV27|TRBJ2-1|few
TGTGCCAGCAGTTTTAATCAGGGAGGGGATGAGCAGTTCTTC
CASSFNQGGDEQFF
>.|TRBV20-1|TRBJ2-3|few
TGCAGTGCTAGAGATGGCGGGAGCACAGATACGCAGTATTTT
CSARDGGSTDTQYF
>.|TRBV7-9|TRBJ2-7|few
TGTGCCAGCAGCTTAGCGGGCCAGGGGGAGCAGTACTTC
CASSLAGQGEQYF
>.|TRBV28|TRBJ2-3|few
TGTGCCAGCAGTTTTACAGGGACGACTACTGCAGATACGCAGTATTTT
CASSFTGTTTADTQYF